The next 8 T cell receptor beta chains were all read from a single sample in a study of control samples from healthy donors and cancer patients. Assay used: immunoSEQ multiplex PCR; TCRdb lists only in-frame clones, some missing. This sample yields approximately 230,000 clones, of which over 75% are seen a single time; about an eighth belongs to the top ten. Source material: PBMCs. These receptors came from a woman aged 55 to 70 with lung cancer.

V and J are TRBV7-3 and TRBJ2-7; 11 bases agree with TRBD1. CDR3 size: 16 residues. V was pared by 5 bases and J by 5 bases, with 11 bases of the junction left unmatched. Germline CDR1 SGHTA, CDR2 FQGTGA. CDR3 sequence reads: CASSPRFRTGGDEQYF. The CDR3 bases are TGTGCCAGCAGCCCCAGGTTCCGGACAGGGGGCGACGAGCAGTACTTC.

The V call is TRBV18, the J call TRBJ1-5, with D perhaps TRBD1 (5 bases). Per the germline V gene, CDR1 is KGHSH and CDR2 is LQKENI. The CDR3 is 15 amino acids. Trimming removed 3 bases from V and 4 bases from J, with 13 bases in between. In DNA, the CDR3 is TGTGCCAGCTCACCGGCAGGGATGATGAATCAGCCCCAGCATTTT. Protein product: CASSPAGMMNQPQHF.

V gene TRBV5-8 combines with J gene TRBJ2-4, with a tentative D call TRBD2 (6 bases). With 4 bases removed from V and 10 bases from J, the gap between germline ends came to 15 bases. The CDR3 has 13 residues. The germline CDR1 and CDR2 sequences are SGHTS and YDEGEE. CDR3 region: CASSPRVGGIQYF. In nucleotides, the CDR3 is TGTGCCAGCAGCCCCCGGGTAGGAGGGATTCAGTACTTC.

The chain couples TRBV6-5 to TRBJ1-2; D is possibly TRBD1 (5 bases). This CDR3 has 12 residues. Germline V CDR1 and CDR2: MNHEY, SVGAGI. V lost 8 bases, J lost 8 bases, and 15 bases lay in between. CDR3 sequence reads: CASGFQGGGYTF. The CDR3 coding sequence is TGTGCCAGCGGTTTCCAGGGTGGCGGCTACACCTTC.

The chain carries TRBV29-1 and TRBJ1-5, with a possible D match to TRBD1 (5 bases). This CDR3 spans 12 amino acids. Germline CDR1 is SQVTM and CDR2 is ANQGSEA. Trimming cost V 4 bases and J 6 bases, with 10 bases left between them. The CDR3 coding sequence is TGCAGCGTTGGAGATGACAGTCAGCCCCAGCATTTT. Translation gives CSVGDDSQPQHF.

V and J are TRBV27 and TRBJ1-6; tentative D call: TRBD1 (6 bases). Between the trimmed V and J ends, which lost 4 bases and 6 bases, there was a span of 16 bases. The CDR3 is made up of 16 amino acids. Germline CDR1 MNHEY, CDR2 SMNVEV (reference sequence). In DNA, the CDR3 is TGTGCCAGCAGTTGGGTTGGGACATCCGGTAATTCACCCCTCCACTTT. This encodes CASSWVGTSGNSPLHF.

V usage is TRBV21-1 and J usage is TRBJ2-7. TRBV21-1 is tagged as a pseudogene. The CDR3 extends over 14 amino acids. This CDR3 is CASSLGGYTYEQYF. The CDR3 region has the DNA TGTGCCAGCAGCCTGGGGGGCTATACCTACGAGCAGTACTTC.

This clone was observed once. V is TRBV5-1 and J is TRBJ1-5, with 9 bases matching TRBD1. CDR3 length: 16 amino acids. Germline trimming cut 2 bases from V and 0 bases from J; bases unmatched to any gene: 3. Germline CDR1 SGHRS, CDR2 YFSETQ. DNA of the CDR3: TGCGCCAGCAGCTTAGGGACAGGGCCTAGCAATCAGCCCCAGCATTTT. This codes for CASSLGTGPSNQPQHF.